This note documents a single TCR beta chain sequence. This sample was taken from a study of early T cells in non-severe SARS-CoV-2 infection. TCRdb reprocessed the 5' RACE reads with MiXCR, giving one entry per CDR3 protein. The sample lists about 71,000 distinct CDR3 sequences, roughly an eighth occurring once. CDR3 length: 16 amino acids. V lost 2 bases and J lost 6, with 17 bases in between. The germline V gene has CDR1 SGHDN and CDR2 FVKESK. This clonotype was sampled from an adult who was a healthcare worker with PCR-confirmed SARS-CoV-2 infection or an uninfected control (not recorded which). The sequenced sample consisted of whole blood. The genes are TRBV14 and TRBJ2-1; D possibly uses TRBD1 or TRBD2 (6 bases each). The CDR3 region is CASSQITGGRGNEQFF. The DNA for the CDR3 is TGTGCCAGCAGCCAAATCACCGGGGGCAGGGGCAATGAGCAGTTCTTC. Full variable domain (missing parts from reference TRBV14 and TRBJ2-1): EAGVTQFPSHSVIEKGQTVTLRCDPISGHDNLYWYRRVMGKEIKFLLHFVKESKQDESGMPNNRFLAERTGGTYSTLKVQPAELEDSGVYFCASSQITGGRGNEQFFGPGTRLTVL.